Shown below are 14 T cell receptor beta chains from a single sample sequenced in a study of identical twins. TCRdb analysed the 5' RACE reads with MiXCR anew, one entry per CDR3 protein. The data hold roughly 750,000 distinct CDR3 sequences, with over 20% observed a single time. These data also formed part of another study, on T cells expressing NK-cell markers.

The specimen sequenced was PBMCs. These receptors all come from a woman under 30 in good health.

This sequence joins TRBV29-1 and TRBJ1-2; 8 bases are a match to TRBD1. V lost 8 bases and J lost 2; bases outside the gene matches: 4. The CDR3 is made up of 12 amino acids. The germline CDR1 and CDR2 sequences are SQVTM and ANQGSEA. The CDR3 region is CSLRQGNYGYTF. For the CDR3, the DNA is TGCAGCCTCCGACAGGGGAACTATGGCTACACCTTC.

The V gene is TRBV7-8, the J gene TRBJ2-7; weak D call: TRBD2 (6 bases). From germline, CDR1 is SGHVS and CDR2 FQNEAQ. V lost 3 bases and J lost 3, with 9 bases in between. The CDR3 has 13 residues. The CDR3 coding sequence is TGTGCCAGCAGCTTGGAGGGAGACTACGAGCAGTACTTC. Translation: CASSLEGDYEQYF. Supplemented by reference TRBV7-8 and TRBJ2-7, the full variable domain reads GAGVSQSPRYKVAKRGQDVALRCDPISGHVSLFWYQQALGQGPEFLTYFQNEAQLDKSGLPSDRFFAERPEGSVSTLKIQRTQQEDSAVYLCASSLEGDYEQYFGPGTRLTVT.

The rearrangement joins TRBV6-1 to TRBJ2-1; TRBD2 matches at 9 bases. J gave up 4 bases and V 5 bases, and 6 bases lay outside the gene matches. Germline V gives CDR1 MNHNS, CDR2 SASEGT. The CDR3 consists of 15 residues. The CDR3 nucleotides read TGTGCCAGCAGTCGGACTAGCGCCCCGTACAATGAGCAGTTCTTC. Translated: CASSRTSAPYNEQFF.

V is TRBV7-2 and J is TRBJ2-1; D ambiguous. CDR1 is SGHTA, CDR2 FQGNSA, per germline. The CDR3 contains 12 residues. V dropped 5 bases and J dropped 8 bases, with 10 bases sitting between them. As DNA, the CDR3 is TGTGCCAGCAGCATCTCTAGGTATGAGCAGTTCTTC. It specifies CASSISRYEQFF. The full variable domain, rest sourced from reference TRBV7-2 and TRBJ2-1, is GAGVSQSPSNKVTEKGKDVELRCDPISGHTALYWYRQSLGQGLEFLIYFQGNSAPDKSGLPSDRFSAERTGGSVSTLTIQRTQQEDSAVYLCASSISRYEQFFGPGTRLTVL.

This clonotype was seen only a few times. The chain is built from TRBV20-1 and TRBJ2-4; D is uncertain. Between the trimmed V and J ends, which lost 8 bases and 9 bases, there was a span of 5 bases. The CDR3 loop spans 8 amino acids. Germline V CDR1 and CDR2: DFQATT, SNEGSKA (reference sequence). Written as DNA, the CDR3 is TGCAGTTGGGGCATTCAGTACTTC. Its protein is CSWGIQYF.

This chain uses TRBV20-1 with TRBJ2-4; D is ambiguous. The germline CDR1 and CDR2 sequences are DFQATT and SNEGSKA (reference sequence). V dropped 3 bases and J dropped 8 bases, with 17 bases sitting between them. This CDR3 region has 14 residues. CDR3 nucleotide sequence: TGCAGTGCTAGTTCGCTCCCTCTCACGGACATTCAGTACTTC. Translating gives CSASSLPLTDIQYF.

This clonotype was observed a few times. One end of the junction does not line up with germline, which may come from a read error. The J gene is TRBJ2-7, the V gene TRBV12-3 or TRBV12-4, with D possibly matching TRBD2 (6 bases). The CDR3 has 14 amino acids. The CDR3 spells CASRLGGSTYEQYF. Here the CDR3 DNA reads TGTGCCAGCAGGTTAGGAGGGTCCACCTACGAGCAGTACTTC.

This chain connects TRBV12-3 or TRBV12-4 to TRBJ2-5, with 11 bases aligning to TRBD2. CDR3 length equals 16 residues. Trimming took 6 bases from V and 5 from J; bases not matched to a gene: 11. As DNA, the CDR3 is TGTGCCAGCAGCTTGACTAGCGGGATATTAGGGGAGACCCAGTACTTC. It specifies CASSLTSGILGETQYF.

The V gene is TRBV15, the J gene TRBJ2-1; 8 nucleotides align to TRBD1. Trimming at V came to 6 bases and at J to 6 bases, leaving 7 bases not matched to a gene. CDR3 size: 14 residues. CDR1 LNHNV and CDR2 YYDKDF come from the germline V gene (reference sequence). DNA of the CDR3: TGTGCCACCAGGACCGACAGGGGAGGCAATGAGCAGTTCTTC. As protein: CATRTDRGGNEQFF.

This clonotype occurred a few times. The rearrangement links TRBV10-3 to TRBJ2-1, with D maybe TRBD2 (5 bases). CDR1 is ENHRY, CDR2 SYGVKD, per germline. Trimming took 4 bases from V and 6 from J, leaving 10 bases between them. This CDR3 region has 13 residues. DNA for the CDR3: TGTGCCATCAGTGGGACTTCAAGCAATGAGCAGTTCTTC. It specifies CAISGTSSNEQFF.

The rearrangement links TRBV12-3 or TRBV12-4 to TRBJ1-3, with unresolved D. The V end lost 5 bases, the J end lost 0 bases, and 8 bases lay between the germline ends. This CDR3 region has 14 residues. Here the CDR3 reads CASSPRYSGNTIYF. In nucleotides, the CDR3 is TGTGCCAGCAGTCCCCGATACTCTGGAAACACCATATATTTT.

The chain couples TRBV5-5 to TRBJ1-2; D gene ambiguous. V was pared by 4 bases and J by 0 bases, with 13 bases between. CDR1 is SGHKS and CDR2 is YYEKEE in the germline V gene (reference sequence). CDR3 length: 15 amino acids. CDR3 coding DNA: TGTGCCAGCAGCCGCGGTGGGCAGGCTAACTATGGCTACACCTTC. Protein product: CASSRGGQANYGYTF. The entire variable domain, with the rest obtained from reference TRBV5-5 and TRBJ1-2, is as follows: DAGVTQSPTHLIKTRGQQVTLRCSPISGHKSVSWYQQVLGQGPQFIFQYYEKEERGRGNFPDRFSARQFPNYSSELNVNALLLGDSALYLCASSRGGQANYGYTFGSGTRLTVV.

The genes are TRBV5-5 and TRBJ2-5, with TRBD2 as a possible D gene (6 bases). Per the germline V gene, CDR1 is SGHKS and CDR2 is YYEKEE (reference sequence). Trimming removed 3 bases at V and 6 bases at J, with 15 bases between. The CDR3 has 14 residues. As DNA, the CDR3 is TGTGCCAGCAGCTGGGCGGAGGGTTTGAAGACCCAGTACTTC. Translating it yields CASSWAEGLKTQYF.

This clonotype showed up many times. The chain carries TRBV12-3 or TRBV12-4 and TRBJ2-2; a weak D match, TRBD1 (6 bases). The CDR3 is 15 amino acids. Trimming removed 7 bases at V and 0 bases at J, with 12 bases between. The CDR3 protein is CASTITGTNTGELFF. The CDR3 DNA reads TGTGCCAGCACGATCACAGGGACGAACACCGGGGAGCTGTTTTTT.